Listed here are 10 T cell receptor beta chains from one sample, sequenced in a study of T cell changes during pregnancy in multiple sclerosis. Measured with immunoSEQ multiplex PCR; TCRdb has only the in-frame clones, and not every one. The sample consists of tens of thousands of clones, about nine tenths of them appearing once. The source material was peripheral blood, sampled in the third trimester of pregnancy. These TCRs come from a female donor in good health, enrolled as a control in a pregnancy study.

The genes are TRBV7-2 and TRBJ2-3; no clear D. The V and J ends lost 5 bases and 8 bases respectively, with 11 bases between them. The CDR3 totals 12 residues. Germline CDR1 is SGHTA and CDR2 is FQGNSA. This chain's CDR3 is CASSPTPSTQYF. CDR3 sequence (DNA): TGTGCCAGCAGCCCTACCCCGAGTACGCAGTATTTT.

The V and J genes are TRBV28 and TRBJ1-1; D is ambiguous. With 5 bases removed from V and 0 bases from J, the gap between germline ends came to 19 bases. CDR1 and CDR2 (germline): MDHEN, SYDVKM. This CDR3 has 17 amino acids. The CDR3 DNA reads TGTGCCAGCAGTATAATTACCGCGTCCGAGATGAACACTGAAGCTTTCTTT. Protein sequence: CASSIITASEMNTEAFF.

The chain uses TRBV5-8 and TRBJ2-5; D perhaps matches TRBD1 (6 bases). Trimming removed 4 bases at V and 1 base at J, with 11 bases between. The CDR3 is made up of 14 amino acids. Germline-derived CDR1 and CDR2 are SGHTS and YDEGEE. CDR3 sequence: CASSPSGAQETQYF. CDR3 nucleotide sequence: TGTGCCAGCAGCCCATCAGGGGCCCAAGAGACCCAGTACTTC.

V and J are TRBV7-8 and TRBJ2-1; the match to TRBD2 covers 12 bases. The germline CDR1 and CDR2 sequences are SGHVS and FQNEAQ. V lost 2 bases, J lost 5 bases, and 7 bases stayed unmatched. The CDR3 totals 17 residues. This CDR3 is CASSLRPSGRGNNEQFF. The CDR3 nucleotides are TGTGCCAGCAGCTTACGGCCTAGCGGGAGGGGGAACAATGAGCAGTTCTTC.

V usage is TRBV29-1 and J usage is TRBJ2-3, with a weak D call TRBD2 (5 bases). The CDR3 consists of 13 residues. Germline V gene sequence: CDR1 SQVTM, CDR2 ANQGSEA. Trimming took 4 bases from V and 0 from J, leaving 8 bases between them. CDR3 residues: CSVASSSTDTQYF. The CDR3 DNA reads TGCAGCGTTGCTAGCAGCAGCACAGATACGCAGTATTTT.

This clone appeared a single time. The DNA for the CDR3 is TGTGCCAGCAGGAGGGACAGAAGGTACACAGATACGCAGTATTTT. This translates into CASRRDRRYTDTQYF. The gene calls are TRBV27 and TRBJ2-3; TRBD1 agrees at 7 bases. Germline CDR1 and CDR2: MNHEY and SMNVEV (reference sequence). V shed 6 bases and J 2 bases; nucleotides not matched to a gene: 8. This CDR3 has 15 residues.

V is TRBV2 and J is TRBJ1-2, with D maybe TRBD1 (5 bases). The CDR3 totals 14 residues. Germline V gives CDR1 SNHLY, CDR2 FYNNEI. The V end lost 4 bases, the J end lost 4 bases, and 13 bases lay between the germline ends. CDR3 protein: CASSGGGGFYGYTF. CDR3 nucleotide sequence: TGTGCCAGCAGTGGGGGTGGGGGGTTCTATGGCTACACCTTC.

A note on this clone: Other DNA sequences in this sample translate to the same CDR3. The rearrangement uses TRBV6-5 and TRBJ2-1; 7 bases are a match to TRBD1. The CDR3 consists of 16 residues. Unmatched junction bases numbered 6, after V lost 0 bases and J lost 4 bases. Germline loops: CDR1 MNHEY, CDR2 SVGAGI. The CDR3 sequence is CASSYSNRGPYNEQFF. CDR3 nucleotide sequence: TGTGCCAGCAGTTACTCGAACAGGGGACCTTACAATGAGCAGTTCTTC.

This clone was seen only once. CDR3 residues: CASSTRQGANEKLFF. For the CDR3, the DNA is TGCGCCAGCTCCACCCGACAGGGGGCTAATGAAAAACTGTTTTTT. The chain links TRBV5-1 to TRBJ1-4; 9 bases agree with TRBD1. V shed 7 bases, J shed 3 bases, and the junction held 7 bases outside the gene matches. CDR1 and CDR2 from the germline V gene are SGHRS and YFSETQ. The CDR3 length is 15 residues.

J is TRBJ2-5 and V is TRBV25-1, with TRBD2 matching over 8 bases. This CDR3 comprises 16 residues. V shed 1 base, J shed 7 bases, and the junction held 11 bases outside the gene matches. In germline, CDR1 is MGHDK, CDR2 SYGVNS. This CDR3 is CASSESGAGVRGTQYF. The CDR3 DNA is TGTGCCAGCAGTGAATCTGGAGCGGGGGTTCGTGGGACCCAGTACTTC.